This entry is about one T cell receptor beta chain. Its antigen remains unidentified. This record comes from a study of T cells in localized non-small cell lung cancer. Measured with immunoSEQ multiplex PCR; TCRdb has only the in-frame clones, and not every one. The repertoire consists of tens of thousands of clones, with 70% to 90% occurring once and the leading ten covering roughly 7.1%. General study points: Paired adjacent lung recovered a median about 61 of the top 100 tumor clones. Sequencing covered just one tumor region, so heterogeneity cannot be ruled out. Exceeding tumor, uninvolved adjacent lung had the highest T cell clonality.

Trimming shortened V by 1 base and J by 6 bases, and 10 bases separated the two germline ends. Germline CDR1 reads GTSNPN; CDR2 reads SVGIG (reference sequence). The CDR3 loop spans 13 amino acids. The clonotype comes from a woman between 18 and 55 years old with stage III lung adenocarcinoma. The material was peripheral blood, obtained before any cancer treatment. J is TRBJ2-1 and V is TRBV30; no reliable D call. The CDR3 coding sequence is TGTGCCTGGAGTGAGTACGTGAGCAATGAGCAGTTCTTC. Translating it yields CAWSEYVSNEQFF.